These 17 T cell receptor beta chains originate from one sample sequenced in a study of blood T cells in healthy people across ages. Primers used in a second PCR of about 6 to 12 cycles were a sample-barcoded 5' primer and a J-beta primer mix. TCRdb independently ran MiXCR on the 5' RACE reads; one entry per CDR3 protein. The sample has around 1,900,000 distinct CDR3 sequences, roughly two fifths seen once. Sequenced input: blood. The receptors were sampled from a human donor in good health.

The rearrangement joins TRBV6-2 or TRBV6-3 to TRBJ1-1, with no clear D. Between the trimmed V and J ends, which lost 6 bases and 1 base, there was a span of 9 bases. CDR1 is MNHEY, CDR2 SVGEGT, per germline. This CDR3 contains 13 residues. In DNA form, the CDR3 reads TGTGCCAGCAGGGGCACAAGGAACACTGAAGCTTTCTTT. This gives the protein CASRGTRNTEAFF.

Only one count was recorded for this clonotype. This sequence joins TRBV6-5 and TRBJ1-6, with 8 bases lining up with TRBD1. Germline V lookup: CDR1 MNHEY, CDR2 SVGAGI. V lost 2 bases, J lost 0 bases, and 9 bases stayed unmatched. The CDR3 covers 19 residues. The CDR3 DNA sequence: TGTGCCAGCAGTTACACCACAGGGGGTGGAGGCTCCTATAATTCACCCCTCCACTTT. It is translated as CASSYTTGGGGSYNSPLHF.

The CDR3 here is CASSLAGELHF. The CDR3 DNA follows: TGCGCCAGCAGCCTAGCGGGGGAGCTCCACTTT. The chain carries TRBV4-1 and TRBJ1-6; maybe TRBD1 (5 bases). The V and J ends lost 4 bases and 16 bases respectively, with 11 bases between them. The CDR3 has 11 residues. The V gene's germline CDR1 is MGHRA and CDR2 YSYEKL.

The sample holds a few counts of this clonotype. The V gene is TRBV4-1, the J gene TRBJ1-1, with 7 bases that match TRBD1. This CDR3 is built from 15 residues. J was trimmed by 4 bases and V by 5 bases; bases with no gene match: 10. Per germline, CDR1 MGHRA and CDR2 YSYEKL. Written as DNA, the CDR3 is TGCGCCAGCAGCACACACAGGGGTGGGCGCACTGAAGCTTTCTTT. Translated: CASSTHRGGRTEAFF.

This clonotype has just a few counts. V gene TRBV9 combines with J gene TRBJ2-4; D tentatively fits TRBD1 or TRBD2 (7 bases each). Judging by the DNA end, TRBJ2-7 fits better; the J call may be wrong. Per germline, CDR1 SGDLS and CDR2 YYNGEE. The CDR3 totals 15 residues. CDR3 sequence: CASSQYMQGGYEQYF. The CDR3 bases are TGTGCCAGCAGCCAATATATGCAGGGGGGGTACGAGCAGTACTTC.

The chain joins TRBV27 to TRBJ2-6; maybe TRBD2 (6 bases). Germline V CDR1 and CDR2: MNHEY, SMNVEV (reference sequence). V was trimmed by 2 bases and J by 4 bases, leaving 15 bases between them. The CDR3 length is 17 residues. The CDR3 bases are TGTGCCAGCAGTTTAGTCGGGGGTCCGGGAGGGGCCAACGTCCTGACTTTC. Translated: CASSLVGGPGGANVLTF.

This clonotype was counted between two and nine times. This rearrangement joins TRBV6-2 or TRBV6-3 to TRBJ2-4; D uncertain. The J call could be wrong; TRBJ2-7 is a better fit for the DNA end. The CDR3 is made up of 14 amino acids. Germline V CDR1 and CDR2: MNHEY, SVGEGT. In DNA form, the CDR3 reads TGTGCCAGCAGTTGGGCATCCGGAGCCTACGAGCAGTACTTC. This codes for CASSWASGAYEQYF.

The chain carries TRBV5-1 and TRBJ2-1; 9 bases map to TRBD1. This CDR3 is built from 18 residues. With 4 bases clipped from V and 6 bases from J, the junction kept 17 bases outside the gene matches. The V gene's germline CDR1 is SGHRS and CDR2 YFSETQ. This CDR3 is CASSATGTGKGWRNEQFF. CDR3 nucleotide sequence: TGCGCCAGCAGCGCCACCGGGACAGGGAAAGGCTGGCGCAATGAGCAGTTCTTC.

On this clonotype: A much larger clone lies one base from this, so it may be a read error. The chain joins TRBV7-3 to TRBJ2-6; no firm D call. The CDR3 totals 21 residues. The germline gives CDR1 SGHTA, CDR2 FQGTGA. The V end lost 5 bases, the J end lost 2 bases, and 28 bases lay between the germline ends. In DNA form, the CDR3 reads TGTGCCAGCAGCCCAAGAGTGGGGTTTGGGAAGGTTGAGACTGGGGCCAACGTCCTGACTTTC. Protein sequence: CASSPRVGFGKVETGANVLTF.

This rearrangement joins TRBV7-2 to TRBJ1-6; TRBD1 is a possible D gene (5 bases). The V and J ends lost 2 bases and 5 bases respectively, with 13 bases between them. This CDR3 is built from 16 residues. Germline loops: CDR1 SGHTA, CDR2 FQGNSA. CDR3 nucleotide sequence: TGTGCCAGCAGCTTAATTTCGGGGGTAAATAATTCACCCCTCCACTTT. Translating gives CASSLISGVNNSPLHF. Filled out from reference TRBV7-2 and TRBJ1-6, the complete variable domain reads GAGVSQSPSNKVTEKGKDVELRCDPISGHTALYWYRQSLGQGLEFLIYFQGNSAPDKSGLPSDRFSAERTGGSVSTLTIQRTQQEDSAVYLCASSLISGVNNSPLHFGNGTRLTVT.

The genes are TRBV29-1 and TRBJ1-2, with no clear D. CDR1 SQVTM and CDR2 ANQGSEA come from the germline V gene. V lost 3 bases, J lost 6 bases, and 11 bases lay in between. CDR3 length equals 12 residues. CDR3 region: CSVDQRVNGYTF. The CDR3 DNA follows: TGCAGCGTTGATCAACGGGTCAATGGCTACACCTTC.

The CDR3 sequence is CAIRASGGYEQFF. In DNA form, the CDR3 reads TGTGCCATCAGGGCTAGCGGGGGGTATGAGCAGTTCTTC. The V call is TRBV10-3, the J call TRBJ2-1; 11 nucleotides agree with TRBD2. The CDR3 extends over 13 amino acids. J gave up 8 bases and V 6 bases, and 3 bases lay outside the gene matches. CDR1 ENHRY and CDR2 SYGVKD come from the germline V gene.

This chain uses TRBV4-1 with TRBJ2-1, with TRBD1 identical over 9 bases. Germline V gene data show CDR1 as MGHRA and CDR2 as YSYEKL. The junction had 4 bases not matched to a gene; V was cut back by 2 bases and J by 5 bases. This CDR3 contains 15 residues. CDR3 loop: CASSQRTGENNEQFF. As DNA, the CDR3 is TGCGCCAGCAGCCAAAGGACAGGGGAGAACAATGAGCAGTTCTTC.

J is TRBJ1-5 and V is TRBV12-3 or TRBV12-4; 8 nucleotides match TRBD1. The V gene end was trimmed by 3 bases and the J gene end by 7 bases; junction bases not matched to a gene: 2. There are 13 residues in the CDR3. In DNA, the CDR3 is TGTGCCAGCAGTTTGCGGACAGGGCAGCCCCAGCATTTT. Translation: CASSLRTGQPQHF.

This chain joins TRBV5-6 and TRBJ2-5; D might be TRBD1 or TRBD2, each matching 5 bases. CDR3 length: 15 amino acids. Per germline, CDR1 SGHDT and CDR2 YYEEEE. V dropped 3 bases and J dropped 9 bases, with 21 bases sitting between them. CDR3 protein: CASSSGARNQDAQYF. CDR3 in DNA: TGTGCCAGCAGCTCCGGGGCCAGAAACCAAGACGCCCAGTACTTC.

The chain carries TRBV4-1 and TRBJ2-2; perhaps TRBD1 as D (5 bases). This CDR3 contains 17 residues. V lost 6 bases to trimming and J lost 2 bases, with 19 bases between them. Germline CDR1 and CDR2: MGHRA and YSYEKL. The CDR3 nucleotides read TGCGCCAGCAGTGGGGCAAGCTCTTTCAGCAACACCGGGGAGCTGTTTTTT. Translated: CASSGASSFSNTGELFF.

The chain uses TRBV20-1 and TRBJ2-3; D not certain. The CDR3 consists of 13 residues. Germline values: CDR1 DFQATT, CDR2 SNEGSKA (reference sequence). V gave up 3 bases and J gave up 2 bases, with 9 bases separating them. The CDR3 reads CSASLAVTDTQYF. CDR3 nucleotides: TGCAGTGCTAGTTTGGCTGTCACAGATACGCAGTATTTT.